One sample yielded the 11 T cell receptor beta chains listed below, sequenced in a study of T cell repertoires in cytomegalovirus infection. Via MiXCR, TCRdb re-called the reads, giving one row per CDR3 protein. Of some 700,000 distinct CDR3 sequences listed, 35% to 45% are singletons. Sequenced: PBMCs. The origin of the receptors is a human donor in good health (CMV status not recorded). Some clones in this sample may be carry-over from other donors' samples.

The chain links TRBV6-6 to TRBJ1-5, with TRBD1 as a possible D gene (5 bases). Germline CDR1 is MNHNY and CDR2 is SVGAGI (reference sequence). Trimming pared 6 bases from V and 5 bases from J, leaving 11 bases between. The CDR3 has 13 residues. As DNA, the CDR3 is TGTGCCAGCAGAGGAGGGGCAGATCAGCCCCAGCATTTT. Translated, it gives CASRGGADQPQHF.

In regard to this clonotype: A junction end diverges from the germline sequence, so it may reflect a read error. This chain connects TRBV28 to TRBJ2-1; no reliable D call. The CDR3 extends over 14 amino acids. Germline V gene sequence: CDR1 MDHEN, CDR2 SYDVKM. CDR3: CASSPRGGYDEQFF. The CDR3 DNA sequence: TGTGCCAGCAGTCCTCGTGGCGGCTACGATGAGCAGTTCTTC.

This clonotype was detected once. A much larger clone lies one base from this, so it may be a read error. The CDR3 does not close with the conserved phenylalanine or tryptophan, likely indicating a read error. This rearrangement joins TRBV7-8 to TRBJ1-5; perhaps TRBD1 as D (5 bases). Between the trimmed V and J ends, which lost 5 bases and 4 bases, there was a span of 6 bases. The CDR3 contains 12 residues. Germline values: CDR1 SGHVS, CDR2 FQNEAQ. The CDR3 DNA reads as TGTGCCAGCAGCGGACAAAATCAGCCCCAGCATTTG. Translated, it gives CASSGQNQPQHL.

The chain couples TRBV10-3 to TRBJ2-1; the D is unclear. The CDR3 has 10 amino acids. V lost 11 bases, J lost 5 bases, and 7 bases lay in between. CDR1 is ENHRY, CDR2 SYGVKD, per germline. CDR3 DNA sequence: TGTGCCGTAGTCGACAATGAGCAGTTCTTC. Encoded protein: CAVVDNEQFF.

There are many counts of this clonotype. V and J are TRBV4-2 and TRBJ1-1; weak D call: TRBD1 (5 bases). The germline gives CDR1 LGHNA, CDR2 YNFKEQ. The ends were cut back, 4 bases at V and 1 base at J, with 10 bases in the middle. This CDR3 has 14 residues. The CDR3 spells CASSPTGQNTEAFF. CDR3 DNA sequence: TGTGCCAGCAGCCCCACGGGGCAGAACACTGAAGCTTTCTTT.

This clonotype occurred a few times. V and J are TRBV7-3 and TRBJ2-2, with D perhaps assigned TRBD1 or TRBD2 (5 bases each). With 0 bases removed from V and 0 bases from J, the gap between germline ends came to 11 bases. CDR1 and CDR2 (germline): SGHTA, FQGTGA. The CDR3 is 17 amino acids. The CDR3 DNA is TGTGCCAGCAGCTTAACCCGCATGGGGGCGAACACCGGGGAGCTGTTTTTT. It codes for CASSLTRMGANTGELFF.

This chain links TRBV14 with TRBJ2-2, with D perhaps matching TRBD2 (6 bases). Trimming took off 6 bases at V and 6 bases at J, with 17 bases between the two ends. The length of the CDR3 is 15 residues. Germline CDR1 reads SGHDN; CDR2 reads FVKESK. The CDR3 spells CASSRERASSGELFF. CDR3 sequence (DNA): TGTGCCAGCAGTCGGGAGCGGGCCTCTTCCGGGGAGCTGTTTTTT.

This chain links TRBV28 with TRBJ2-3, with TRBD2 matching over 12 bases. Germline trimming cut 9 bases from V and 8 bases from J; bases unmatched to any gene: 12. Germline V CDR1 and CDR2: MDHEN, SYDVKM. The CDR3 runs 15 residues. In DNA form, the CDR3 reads TGTGCCAGTTCCACTAGCGGGAGGCCACTAGTTACGCAGTATTTT. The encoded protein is CASSTSGRPLVTQYF.

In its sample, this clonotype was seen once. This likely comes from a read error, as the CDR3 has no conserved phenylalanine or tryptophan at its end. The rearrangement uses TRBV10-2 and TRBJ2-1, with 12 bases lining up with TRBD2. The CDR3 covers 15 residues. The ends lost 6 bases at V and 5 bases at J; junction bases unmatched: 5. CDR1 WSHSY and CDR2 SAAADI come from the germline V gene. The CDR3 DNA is TGCGCCAGCAGCCTAGCGGGGGGGTTCCACAATGAGCAGTTCTTA. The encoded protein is CASSLAGGFHNEQFL.

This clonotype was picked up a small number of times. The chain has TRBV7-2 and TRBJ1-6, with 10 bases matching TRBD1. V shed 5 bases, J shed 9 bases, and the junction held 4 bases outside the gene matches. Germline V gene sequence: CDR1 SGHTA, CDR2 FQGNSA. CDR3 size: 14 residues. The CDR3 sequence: CASSRTGGSSPLHF. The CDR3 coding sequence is TGTGCCAGCAGCCGGACAGGGGGTAGTTCACCCCTCCACTTT.

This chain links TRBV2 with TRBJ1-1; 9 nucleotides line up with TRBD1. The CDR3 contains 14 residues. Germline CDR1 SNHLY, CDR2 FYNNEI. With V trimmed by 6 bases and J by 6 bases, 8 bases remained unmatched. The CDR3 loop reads CASSDRQGVPEAFF. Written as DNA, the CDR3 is TGTGCCAGCAGCGACAGACAGGGGGTGCCTGAAGCTTTCTTT.